This T cell receptor (beta chain) is from a study of OX40 agonist ivuxolimab in advanced cancers. Looking at the study overall: The dose of intravenous ivuxolimab that patients received every 2 weeks ranged from 0.01 to 10 mg/kg.

Profiled with immunoSEQ multiplex PCR; TCRdb holds only in-frame clones, not every one. This table holds more than 60,000 clones, more than 65% found once. This clone is a singleton in its sample. There are 14 residues in the CDR3. Peripheral blood came from all dose cohorts at three timepoints. The J gene is TRBJ1-2, the V gene TRBV21-1; TRBD1, the D gene given by the table, was not confirmed from the DNA. TRBV21-1 is marked as a pseudogene. This specimen consisted of CD4+ or CD8+ T cells sorted from blood, obtained in a trial of the OX40 agonist ivuxolimab. The sequence derives from an adult with an advanced solid tumor such as melanoma, head and neck, liver or kidney cancer. The CDR3 coding sequence is TGTGCCAGCAGCACACGACAGGGCGACTATGGCTACACCTTC. Residues: CASSTRQGDYGYTF.